This T cell receptor beta chain emerged from a study of shared clonotypes between healthy human individuals. The study, taken as a whole, reports: With few donors, the genetic and exposure-history diversity represented was limited.

This clone was observed a single time. The antigen is unknown. Assay used: immunoSEQ multiplex PCR; TCRdb lists only in-frame clones, some missing. The table has roughly 2,300,000 clones, just under 95% seen once; the top ten hold around 0.35%. Unmatched junction bases numbered 13, after V lost 5 bases and J lost 5 bases. Germline CDR1 SGHNT, CDR2 YENEEA. The CDR3 has 16 residues. Sequencing used naive CD4+ T cells from PBMCs. The subset is: CD45RA+ positively selected. The sequence was obtained from a man aged 18 to 29 in good health. Some clones in this sample may be carry-over from other donors' samples. The chain employs TRBV11-3 and TRBJ2-7, with 9 bases aligning to TRBD2. The chain's CDR3 is CASSHGSGRGNDEQYF. The CDR3 nucleotides read TGTGCCAGCAGCCACGGTAGCGGGAGAGGGAACGACGAGCAGTACTTC.